A selection of T cell receptor beta chains follows, all from one sample in a study of blood T cell repertoires in COVID-19. Method: immunoSEQ multiplex PCR; TCRdb's copy keeps in-frame clones and lacks some. The repertoire holds about 200,000 clones, with more than 70% as singletons. The material sequenced was peripheral blood. These receptors all stem from a human donor in a cohort sampled during active COVID-19. The conserved cysteine and the conserved F or W are not part of the CDR3 here.

v_gene: TRBV9; len: 12; j_gene: TRBJ2-3; CDR3aa: ASSVAPHTDTQY
v_gene: TRBV19; len: 10; j_gene: TRBJ1-1; CDR3aa: ASQGPVTEAF
v_gene: TRBV5-4; len: 16; j_gene: TRBJ2-2; CDR3aa: ASSPGGSGGARTGELF
v_gene: TRBV29-1; len: 11; j_gene: TRBJ1-1; CDR3aa: SVEDLGNTEAF
v_gene: TRBV19; len: 12; j_gene: TRBJ2-5; CDR3aa: ASSLGQRLETQY
v_gene: TRBV4-3; len: 13; j_gene: TRBJ1-1; CDR3aa: ASSQGSKLNTEAF
v_gene: TRBV30; len: 9; j_gene: TRBJ1-2; CDR3aa: AGRGHYGYT
v_gene: TRBV3-1/TRBV3-2; len: 12; j_gene: TRBJ1-5; CDR3aa: ASSQEKSGLAQH
v_gene: TRBV7-2; len: 11; j_gene: TRBJ2-5; CDR3aa: ASSFSGSPTQY
v_gene: TRBV5-1; len: 11; j_gene: TRBJ2-1; CDR3aa: ASSRGRYNEQF
v_gene: TRBV7-9; len: 9; j_gene: TRBJ2-1; CDR3aa: ASTVSNEQF
v_gene: TRBV6-2/TRBV6-3; len: 14; j_gene: TRBJ2-7; CDR3aa: ASSSQGQGATYEQY
v_gene: TRBV15; len: 12; j_gene: TRBJ2-1; CDR3aa: ATSRGTADNEQF
v_gene: TRBV6-2/TRBV6-3; len: 15; j_gene: TRBJ2-7; CDR3aa: ASSYNKRGFISREQY
v_gene: TRBV7-2; len: 12; j_gene: TRBJ2-2; CDR3aa: ASSLQGAPGELF
v_gene: TRBV6-1; len: 13; j_gene: TRBJ2-1; CDR3aa: ASSEWDSSYNEQF
v_gene: TRBV28; len: 12; j_gene: TRBJ1-1; CDR3aa: ASSLTDMNTEAF
v_gene: TRBV2; len: 12; j_gene: TRBJ2-5; CDR3aa: ASSGLAGGETQY
v_gene: TRBV28; len: 12; j_gene: TRBJ1-1; CDR3aa: ASSLDNMGTEAF
v_gene: TRBV9; len: 11; j_gene: TRBJ2-2; CDR3aa: ASSPRRVGELF
v_gene: TRBV30; len: 14; j_gene: TRBJ2-2; CDR3aa: AWRGLAGSNTGELF
v_gene: TRBV6-4; len: 15; j_gene: TRBJ1-3; CDR3aa: ASITTKGVLAGNTIY
v_gene: TRBV6-1; len: 14; j_gene: TRBJ1-3; CDR3aa: ASSEAFRVVGNTIY
v_gene: TRBV6-5; len: 12; j_gene: TRBJ1-2; CDR3aa: ASSYRTGRYGYT
v_gene: TRBV9; len: 14; j_gene: TRBJ2-1; CDR3aa: ASSVVDLSSYNEQF
v_gene: TRBV11-2; len: 11; j_gene: TRBJ1-1; CDR3aa: ASSLGRDTEAF
v_gene: TRBV11-2; len: 14; j_gene: TRBJ2-2; CDR3aa: ASSSAAGAGTGELF
v_gene: TRBV27; len: 15; j_gene: TRBJ2-7; CDR3aa: ASSSAGTGIGSYEQY
v_gene: TRBV10-2; len: 13; j_gene: TRBJ2-3; CDR3aa: ASSWGTGGTDTQY
v_gene: TRBV10-3; len: 13; j_gene: TRBJ1-6; CDR3aa: AISDSQGLASPLH
v_gene: TRBV29-1; len: 12; j_gene: TRBJ1-4; CDR3aa: SVMKGATNEKLF
v_gene: TRBV7-2; len: 13; j_gene: TRBJ2-7; CDR3aa: ASSLEAGDHYEQY
v_gene: TRBV27; len: 12; j_gene: TRBJ1-4; CDR3aa: ASSSATGAGKLF
v_gene: TRBV29-1; len: 9; j_gene: TRBJ2-5; CDR3aa: SVVEAEQPD
v_gene: TRBV18; len: 16; j_gene: TRBJ2-7; CDR3aa: ASSPLQVSPGMGYEQY
v_gene: TRBV15; len: 11; j_gene: TRBJ1-2; CDR3aa: ATSRQGYYGYT
v_gene: TRBV28; len: 12; j_gene: TRBJ2-7; CDR3aa: ASSLQGHSYEQY
v_gene: TRBV10-3; len: 11; j_gene: TRBJ2-3; CDR3aa: ASCSGLGDTQY
v_gene: TRBV7-8; len: 14; j_gene: TRBJ2-2; CDR3aa: ASSLAIGGNTGELF
v_gene: TRBV12-3/TRBV12-4; len: 11; j_gene: TRBJ1-5; CDR3aa: ASSFRTDQPQH
v_gene: TRBV7-9; len: 15; j_gene: TRBJ2-7; CDR3aa: ASSLTGLAFSASEQY
v_gene: TRBV5-1; len: 13; j_gene: TRBJ2-7; CDR3aa: ASSYGQGGVYEQY
v_gene: TRBV7-2; len: 12; j_gene: TRBJ2-2; CDR3aa: ASSPLLNTGELF
v_gene: TRBV11-2; len: 10; j_gene: TRBJ2-7; CDR3aa: ASSLPGTEQY
v_gene: TRBV13; len: 18; j_gene: TRBJ2-3; CDR3aa: ASSLEGWGRRTSGGDTQY
v_gene: TRBV5-1; len: 10; j_gene: TRBJ2-3; CDR3aa: ASSLDSRTQY
v_gene: TRBV5-1; len: 15; j_gene: TRBJ2-1; CDR3aa: ASSEYAGTSGSNEQF